The T cell receptor (beta chain) described here comes from a study of blood T cell repertoires in COVID-19. Original analysis: The authors estimated nucleated cell counts from reference gene primer amplification. Only in-frame clones appear in the TCRdb table, and some are missing; sequencing was by immunoSEQ multiplex PCR. Clone size and V and J calls were adopted from that table, with D and trimming inferred from the DNA. The profile covers fewer than 80,000 clones, with about 88% appearing a single time and roughly 1% taken by the ten largest. CDR1 SNHLY and CDR2 FYNNEI come from the germline V gene. The CDR3 sequence is 14 residues long. The V end was cut by 6 bases, the J end by 7 bases, with 16 bases between.

The chain has TRBV2 and TRBJ1-5; weak D call: TRBD1 (6 bases). The sequenced sample consisted of peripheral blood. This receptor was identified in a man between 65 and 85 years old with acute or convalescent COVID-19. The CDR3 region is CASRDGGLGQPQHF. The CDR3 region has the DNA TGTGCCAGCAGGGACGGGGGGCTCGGCCAGCCCCAGCATTTT.